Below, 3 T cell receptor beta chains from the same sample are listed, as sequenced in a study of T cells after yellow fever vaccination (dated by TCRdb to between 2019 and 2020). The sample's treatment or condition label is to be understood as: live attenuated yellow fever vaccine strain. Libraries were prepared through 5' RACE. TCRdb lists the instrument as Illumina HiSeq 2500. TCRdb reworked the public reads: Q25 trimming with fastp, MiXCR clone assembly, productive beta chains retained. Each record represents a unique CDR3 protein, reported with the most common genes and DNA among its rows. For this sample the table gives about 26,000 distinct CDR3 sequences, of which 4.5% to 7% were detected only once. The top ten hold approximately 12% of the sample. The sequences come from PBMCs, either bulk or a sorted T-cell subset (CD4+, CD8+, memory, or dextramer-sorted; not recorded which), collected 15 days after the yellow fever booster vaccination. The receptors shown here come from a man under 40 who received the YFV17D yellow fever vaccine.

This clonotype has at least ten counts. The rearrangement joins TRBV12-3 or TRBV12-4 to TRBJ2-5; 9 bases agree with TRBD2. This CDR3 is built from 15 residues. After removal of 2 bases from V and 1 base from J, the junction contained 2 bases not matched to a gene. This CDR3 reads CASSLRGRAQETQYF. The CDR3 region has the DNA TGTGCCAGCAGTTTACGCGGGAGGGCCCAAGAGACCCAGTACTTC.

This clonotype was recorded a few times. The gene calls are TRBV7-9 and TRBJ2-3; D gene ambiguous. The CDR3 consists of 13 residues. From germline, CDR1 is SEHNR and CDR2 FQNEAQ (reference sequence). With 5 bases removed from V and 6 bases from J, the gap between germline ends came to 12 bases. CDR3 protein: CASSPDESDTQYF. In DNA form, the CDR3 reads TGTGCCAGCAGCCCTGATGAGAGTGATACGCAGTATTTT.

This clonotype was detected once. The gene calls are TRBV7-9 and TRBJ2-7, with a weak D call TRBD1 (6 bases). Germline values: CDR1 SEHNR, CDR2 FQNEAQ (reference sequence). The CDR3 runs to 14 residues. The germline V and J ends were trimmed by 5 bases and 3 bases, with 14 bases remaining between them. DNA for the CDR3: TGTGCCAGCAGCGCTTCCGACAGGTTCTACGAGCAGTACTTC. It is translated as CASSASDRFYEQYF.